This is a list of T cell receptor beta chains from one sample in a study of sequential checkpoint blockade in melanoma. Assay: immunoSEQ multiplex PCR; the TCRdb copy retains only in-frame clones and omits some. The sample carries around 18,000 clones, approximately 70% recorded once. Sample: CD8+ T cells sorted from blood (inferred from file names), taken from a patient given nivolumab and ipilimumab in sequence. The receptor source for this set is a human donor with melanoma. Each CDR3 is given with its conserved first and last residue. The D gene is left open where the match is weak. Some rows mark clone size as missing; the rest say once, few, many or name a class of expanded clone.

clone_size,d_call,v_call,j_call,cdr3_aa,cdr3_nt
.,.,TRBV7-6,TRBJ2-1,CASSTQTAYNEQFF,TGTGCCAGCAGCACCCAGACAGCGTACAATGAGCAGTTCTTC
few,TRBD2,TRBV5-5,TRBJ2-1,CASSQSAGGGNEQFF,TGTGCCAGCAGCCAAAGCGCGGGAGGGGGCAATGAGCAGTTCTTC
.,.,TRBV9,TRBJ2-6,CASSVRGSGANVLTF,TGTGCCAGCAGCGTACGGGGTTCTGGGGCCAACGTCCTGACTTTC
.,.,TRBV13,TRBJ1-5,CASSYSGVQPQHF,TGTGCCAGCAGTTACTCAGGGGTTCAGCCCCAGCATTTT
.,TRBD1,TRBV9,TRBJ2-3,CASSPEPGQGALGTDTQYF,TGTGCCAGCAGCCCGGAACCGGGACAGGGGGCGTTAGGCACAGATACGCAGTATTTT
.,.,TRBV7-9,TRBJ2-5,CASSLGGVQETQYF,TGTGCCAGCAGCTTAGGCGGGGTCCAAGAGACCCAGTACTTC
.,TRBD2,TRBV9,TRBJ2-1,CASSGEGTSGINEQFF,TGTGCCAGCAGCGGCGAAGGGACTAGCGGGATTAATGAGCAGTTCTTC
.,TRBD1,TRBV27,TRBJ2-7,CASSFLNRGEQYF,TGTGCCAGCAGTTTTTTGAACAGGGGCGAGCAGTACTTC
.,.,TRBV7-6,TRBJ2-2,CASSLNTWVQGGNTGELFF,TGTGCCAGCAGCCTTAATACATGGGTACAGGGCGGAAATACCGGGGAGCTGTTTTTT
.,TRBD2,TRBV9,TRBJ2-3,CASSAQKIGLAGGPDTQYF,TGTGCCAGCAGCGCCCAGAAGATCGGACTAGCGGGGGGGCCAGATACGCAGTATTTT
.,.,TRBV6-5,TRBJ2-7,CASSYSGEAYEQYF,TGTGCCAGCAGTTACTCTGGGGAGGCCTACGAGCAGTACTTC
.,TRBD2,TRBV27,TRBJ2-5,CASSFQRERQETQYF,TGTGCCAGCAGTTTCCAGCGGGAGAGACAAGAGACCCAGTACTTC
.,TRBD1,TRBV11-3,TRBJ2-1,CASSSGQGPDEQFF,TGTGCCAGCAGCTCCGGACAGGGCCCGGATGAGCAGTTCTTC
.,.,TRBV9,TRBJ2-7,CASSVGVAGSYEQYF,TGTGCCAGCAGCGTAGGAGTGGCAGGCTCCTACGAGCAGTACTTC
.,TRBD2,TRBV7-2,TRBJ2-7,CASSKTPGTTNYEQYF,TGTGCCAGCAGCAAGACCCCCGGGACTACTAACTACGAGCAGTACTTC
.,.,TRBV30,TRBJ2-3,CAWSRGSGTDTQYF,TGTGCCTGGAGTCGGGGATCCGGCACAGATACGCAGTATTTT
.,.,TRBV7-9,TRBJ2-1,CASSLARIAYNEQFF,TGTGCCAGCAGCTTAGCGCGTATAGCGTACAATGAGCAGTTCTTC
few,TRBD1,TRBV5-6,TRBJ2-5,CASSSTGFQETQYF,TGTGCCAGCAGCTCGACAGGGTTCCAAGAGACCCAGTACTTC
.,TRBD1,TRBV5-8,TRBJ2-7,CASSLGQGLSEQYF,TGTGCCAGCAGCTTAGGACAGGGGCTAAGCGAGCAGTACTTC
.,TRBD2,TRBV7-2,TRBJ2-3,CASSLGYAGGASTDTQYF,TGTGCCAGCAGCTTAGGTTACGCGGGAGGGGCTAGCACAGATACGCAGTATTTT
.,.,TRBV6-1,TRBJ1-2,CASSESVSNYGYTF,TGTGCCAGCAGTGAATCCGTTTCTAACTATGGCTACACCTTC
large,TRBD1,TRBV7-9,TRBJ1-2,CASSSRDRVGYGYTF,TGTGCCAGCAGCTCCCGGGACAGGGTAGGGTATGGCTACACCTTC
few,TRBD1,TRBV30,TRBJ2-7,CAWNGLGTGGEGEQYF,TGTGCCTGGAATGGGTTAGGGACAGGGGGCGAAGGCGAGCAGTACTTC
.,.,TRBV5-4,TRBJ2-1,CASSVQGNEQFF,TGTGCCAGCAGCGTTCAGGGAAATGAGCAGTTCTTC
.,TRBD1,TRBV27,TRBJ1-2,CASSFLGQGGGYTF,TGTGCCAGCAGTTTCCTGGGACAGGGGGGTGGCTACACCTTC
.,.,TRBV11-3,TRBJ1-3,CASSDSGNTIYF,TGTGCCAGCAGCGACAGTGGAAACACCATATATTTT
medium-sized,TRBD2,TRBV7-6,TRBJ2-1,CASSLGLAPVGEQFF,TGTGCCAGCAGCTTAGGACTAGCGCCCGTCGGTGAGCAGTTCTTC
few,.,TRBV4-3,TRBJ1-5,CASSQDHGLDQPQHF,TGCGCCAGCAGCCAAGATCACGGACTGGATCAGCCCCAGCATTTT
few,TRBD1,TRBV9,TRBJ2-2,CASSQGQGANTGELFF,TGTGCCAGCAGCCAAGGACAGGGGGCGAACACCGGGGAGCTGTTTTTT
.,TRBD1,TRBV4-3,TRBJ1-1,CASSQDHNRGMSEAFF,TGCGCCAGCAGCCAAGATCACAACAGGGGGATGTCTGAAGCTTTCTTT
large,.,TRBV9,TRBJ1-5,CASGTADSNQPQHF,TGTGCCAGCGGAACAGCCGATAGCAATCAGCCCCAGCATTTT
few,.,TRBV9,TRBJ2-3,CASSVGGGFTDTQYF,TGTGCCAGCAGCGTAGGTGGCGGCTTCACAGATACGCAGTATTTT
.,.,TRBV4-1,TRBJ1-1,CASSLDTEAFF,TGCGCCAGCAGCTTAGACACTGAAGCTTTCTTT
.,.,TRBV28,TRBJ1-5,CASSQAQATLRYSNQPQHF,TGTGCCAGCAGCCAGGCACAGGCAACCTTGAGATATAGCAATCAGCCCCAGCATTTT
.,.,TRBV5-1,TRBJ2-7,CASSPAALNEQYF,TGCGCCAGCAGCCCGGCAGCGCTGAACGAGCAGTACTTC
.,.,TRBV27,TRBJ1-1,CASSSSTVMNTEAFF,TGTGCCAGCAGCTCATCGACAGTAATGAACACTGAAGCTTTCTTT
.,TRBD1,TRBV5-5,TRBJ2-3,CASSTRGRRTDTQYF,TGTGCCAGCAGCACCAGGGGGCGCCGCACAGATACGCAGTATTTT